This TCR beta chain was retrieved from a study of blood T cell repertoires in COVID-19 (dated by TCRdb to 2019 to 2021). Study-level background: Samples from collaborators originated in the United States, Italy and Spain and spanned both the acute and convalescent phases of COVID-19. The material from the prospective study consisted of cDNA or gDNA derived from T cells, B-cell-depleted T cells, or PBMCs. The dataset comprised deeply sampled blood TCRbeta repertoires from subjects exposed to, actively infected with, or recovered from COVID-19. The repertoires were released in a freely available public database meant as a resource for research on the immune response to SARS-CoV-2. Samples were obtained from the ongoing ImmuneRACE study (first 160 participants) and from about 1,300 subjects provided by 6 global collaborators. Sample metadata almost always included a de-identified subject ID, COVID-19 status, age in years and sex. Where available, HLA class I and class II types were obtained from metadata supplied by the sample provider rather than from assay-based typing.

This clone was picked up a small number of times. Its target antigen remains unknown. There are no base qualities to consult, and no much larger clone falls within one base. On the study overall, not on this receptor specifically: How much clinical and demographic metadata was included differed by source and by participant, and the metadata was provided uncurated.

TCRbeta CDR3 regions were amplified from genomic DNA using the immunoSEQ Assay, a bias-controlled multiplex PCR. In the authors' own workflow: The number of nucleated cells in each sample was estimated by amplification of reference gene primers within the assay. To quantify the absolute abundance of each unique TCRbeta CDR3 rearrangement, sequence reads were collapsed and filtered. For each sample, productive Simpson clonality was calculated as the square root of Simpson's diversity index over productive rearrangements. TCRdb obtained this table from immuneACCESS and retained in-frame rearrangements with V and J assigned. These tables miss some clones; where compared with another copy, unresolved V genes account for less than half of the shortfall, and the remainder is unexplained. The D gene and trimming were derived from the DNA, and the V and J assignments and clone size from that table. The sample records a few hundred thousand clones, roughly 90% of which are singletons. The leading ten clones occupy about 2.9% of the sample.

At one collaborating source in Seattle, patients were enrolled during active infection and were followed longitudinally through the course of disease. Whole blood was collected in K2EDTA tubes by collaborating institutions according to the institutions' own protocols. For TCRbeta analysis, collaborators shipped samples in one of three forms: frozen whole blood, isolated PBMCs, or DNA extracted from either of those sample types. According to the germline V gene (reference sequence), CDR1 reads MNHEY and CDR2 reads SMNVEV. Including cysteine and phenylalanine, the CDR3 has 15 amino acids. The only DNA kept is the CDR3, 45 bases in frame from the first base. V loses 5 bases, J loses 1 base, and the germline ends lie 14 bases apart.

Sequencing was performed on peripheral blood. The rearrangement combines TRBV27 with TRBJ1-1; the D segment cannot be called with confidence. The TCR sequence derives from a woman aged 25 to 39 with COVID-19, enrolled during active disease. The DNA sequence reads TGTGCCAGCAGTCCGTCACCACGGGGGAACACTGAAGCTTTCTTT. It specifies CASSPSPRGNTEAFF.